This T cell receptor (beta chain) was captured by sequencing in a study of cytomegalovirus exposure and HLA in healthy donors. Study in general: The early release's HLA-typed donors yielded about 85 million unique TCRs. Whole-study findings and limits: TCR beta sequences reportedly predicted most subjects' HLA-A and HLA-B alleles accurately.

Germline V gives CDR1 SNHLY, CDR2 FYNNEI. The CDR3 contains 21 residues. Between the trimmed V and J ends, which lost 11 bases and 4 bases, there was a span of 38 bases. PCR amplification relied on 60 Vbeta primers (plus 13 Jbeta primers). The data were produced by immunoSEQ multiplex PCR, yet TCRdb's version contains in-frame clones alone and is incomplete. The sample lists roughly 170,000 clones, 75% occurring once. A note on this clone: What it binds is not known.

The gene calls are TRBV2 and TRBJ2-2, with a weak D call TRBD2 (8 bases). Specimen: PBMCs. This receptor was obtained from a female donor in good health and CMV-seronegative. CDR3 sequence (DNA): TGTGCCGGCGCGGGATATTCCTGGGGACAGATCGGGACTAGAGGCACCGGGGAGCTGTTTTTT. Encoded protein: CAGAGYSWGQIGTRGTGELFF.